The 14 T cell receptor beta chains given below trace back to one sample, sequenced in a study of spatial heterogeneity in lung cancer. Indicated time point: sample taken at primary tumor resection. Each CDR3 protein is one row after TCRdb ran MiXCR on the 5' RACE reads. The sample shows about 42,000 distinct CDR3 sequences, around 7% of them seen only once. Source: PBMCs, taken at surgery. Source of these receptors: a female donor with early-stage non-small cell lung cancer.

As to this clonotype: Its ends do not fully match the called genes, so a read error is possible. The chain links TRBV5-1 to TRBJ2-5; D is uncertain. The CDR3 has 13 amino acids. The germline gives CDR1 SGHRS, CDR2 YFSETQ. CDR3 in DNA: TGCGCCAGCATCTTGCCCCGGAAGGAGACCCAGTACTTC. Protein product: CASILPRKETQYF.

This clonotype was found many times. This chain joins TRBV5-5 and TRBJ1-4; unclear D gene. CDR1 SGHKS and CDR2 YYEKEE come from the germline V gene (reference sequence). This CDR3 is 13 amino acids long. Deletions cut 5 bases from V and 6 bases from J, with 11 bases between. The DNA for the CDR3 is TGTGCCAGCAGTAGGCTCGGGGATGAAAAACTGTTTTTT. Encoded protein: CASSRLGDEKLFF.

The chain combines TRBV20-1 with TRBJ2-5; perhaps TRBD2 as D (6 bases). The CDR3 covers 14 residues. Between the trimmed V and J ends, which lost 5 bases and 5 bases, there was a span of 18 bases. CDR1 and CDR2 (germline): DFQATT, SNEGSKA (reference sequence). CDR3 loop: CSAEKTRGGETQYF. CDR3 DNA: TGCAGTGCTGAAAAGACTAGAGGAGGGGAGACCCAGTACTTC.

At least ten counts were recorded for this clonotype. This chain connects TRBV5-1 to TRBJ2-6; D is undetermined. V was shortened by 1 base and J by 0 bases, with 11 bases between the two germline ends. Germline lookup yields CDR1 SGHRS and CDR2 YFSETQ. CDR3 length: 17 residues. The CDR3 loop is CASSLRSQYSGANVLTF. The CDR3 DNA reads TGCGCCAGCAGCTTGCGGAGTCAGTACTCTGGGGCCAACGTCCTGACTTTC.

This chain connects TRBV25-1 to TRBJ2-7; the D gene is possibly TRBD1 (5 bases). The CDR3 contains 14 residues. Germline CDR1 is MGHDK and CDR2 is SYGVNS. V was clipped by 0 bases and J by 2 bases, with 8 bases between them. The CDR3 DNA sequence: TGTGCCAGCAGTGAATATGGCAGGGCCTACGAGCAGTACTTC. As protein: CASSEYGRAYEQYF.

In its sample, this clonotype was seen many times. This sequence joins TRBV29-1 and TRBJ2-1, with 14 bases matching TRBD2. CDR1 is SQVTM and CDR2 is ANQGSEA in the germline V gene. The junction had 12 bases not matched to a gene; V was cut back by 2 bases and J by 3 bases. The CDR3 totals 19 residues. CDR3 sequence: CSVERRGLAGEQGYNEQFF. CDR3 DNA: TGCAGCGTTGAACGGAGGGGACTAGCGGGGGAGCAGGGCTACAATGAGCAGTTCTTC.

There are many counts of this clonotype. The chain couples TRBV28 to TRBJ2-1; D is unclear. This CDR3 is built from 13 residues. Germline CDR1 and CDR2: MDHEN and SYDVKM. Trimming cost V 10 bases and J 1 base, with 11 bases left between them. This chain's CDR3 is CATLGVSYNEQFF. The DNA of the CDR3 is TGTGCCACCCTTGGAGTGTCCTACAATGAGCAGTTCTTC. Full variable domain (missing parts from reference TRBV28 and TRBJ2-1): DVKVTQSSRYLVKRTGEKVFLECVQDMDHENMFWYRQDPGLGLRLIYFSYDVKMKEKGDIPEGYSVSREKKERFSLILESASTNQTSMYLCATLGVSYNEQFFGPGTRLTVL.

This clonotype was seen repeatedly, ten times or more. The chain employs TRBV5-1 and TRBJ1-2; 11 nucleotides agree with TRBD1. Trimming at V came to 0 bases and at J to 6 bases, leaving 7 bases not matched to a gene. CDR1 is SGHRS and CDR2 is YFSETQ in the germline V gene. This CDR3 has 16 amino acids. The CDR3 reads CASSLAWDRGKDGYTF. In DNA form, the CDR3 reads TGCGCCAGCAGCTTGGCCTGGGACAGGGGGAAGGATGGCTACACCTTC.

This clonotype was detected only a few times. The chain couples TRBV7-9 to TRBJ1-2; tentatively, D is TRBD1 (5 bases). Germline V gene sequence: CDR1 SEHNR, CDR2 FQNEAQ (reference sequence). This CDR3 region has 13 residues. Trimming removed 1 base from V and 10 bases from J, with 13 bases in between. CDR3 sequence: CASSLVGAFDYTF. The CDR3 nucleotides are TGTGCCAGCAGCTTAGTAGGGGCCTTTGACTACACCTTC.

There are many counts of this clonotype. This sequence joins TRBV20-1 and TRBJ2-7; 10 positions match TRBD2. Looked up from germline, CDR1 is DFQATT and CDR2 is SNEGSKA (reference sequence). The CDR3 spans 16 residues. The ends lost 3 bases at V and 0 bases at J; junction bases unmatched: 8. CDR3: CSASPSGGGSSYEQYF. The CDR3 coding sequence is TGCAGTGCTAGCCCTAGCGGGGGCGGTAGCTCCTACGAGCAGTACTTC.

This chain links TRBV29-1 with TRBJ2-7, with no clear D. Germline CDR1 SQVTM, CDR2 ANQGSEA. V was cut by 1 base and J by 7 bases, with 17 bases left in between. The CDR3 loop spans 14 amino acids. As DNA, the CDR3 is TGCAGCGTTGAAGGGGAAACGTCCGGACGGGAGCAGTACTTC. Translating gives CSVEGETSGREQYF.

This clonotype was recorded at least ten times. V gene TRBV20-1 combines with J gene TRBJ2-3; 7 bases map to TRBD2. The CDR3 covers 16 residues. The V gene's germline CDR1 is DFQATT and CDR2 SNEGSKA (reference sequence). V lost 6 bases to trimming and J lost 3 bases; unmatched junction nucleotides: 15. CDR3 DNA sequence: TGCAGTGCCGATTTAGCGGGTTCCGCGGGGACAGATACGCAGTATTTT. Translating it yields CSADLAGSAGTDTQYF.

This clonotype was counted many times. The chain links TRBV12-3 or TRBV12-4 to TRBJ1-1, with D perhaps matching TRBD1 (5 bases). V was cut by 6 bases and J by 2 bases, with 10 bases left in between. CDR3 size: 13 residues. CDR3 region: CASRIRDNTEAFF. Written as DNA, the CDR3 is TGTGCCAGCAGGATCCGGGACAACACTGAAGCTTTCTTT.

There are many counts of this clonotype. The junction does not match germline at one end; this may be a read error. The chain links TRBV7-9 to TRBJ2-7, with 8 positions matching TRBD2. In germline, CDR1 is SEHNR, CDR2 FQNEAQ (reference sequence). CDR3 length equals 10 residues. The CDR3 DNA follows: TGTGCCAGCAGCCTGGGACTAGGAGGCTTC. Protein sequence: CASSLGLGGF.